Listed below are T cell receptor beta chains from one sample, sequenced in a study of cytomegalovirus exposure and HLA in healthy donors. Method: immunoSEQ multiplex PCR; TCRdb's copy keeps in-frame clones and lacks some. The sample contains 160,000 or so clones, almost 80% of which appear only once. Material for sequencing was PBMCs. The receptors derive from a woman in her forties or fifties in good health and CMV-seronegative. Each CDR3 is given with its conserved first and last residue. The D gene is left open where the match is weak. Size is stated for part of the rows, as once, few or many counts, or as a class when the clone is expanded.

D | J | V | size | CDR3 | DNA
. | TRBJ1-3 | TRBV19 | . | CASTTFRNTIYF | TGTGCCAGTACCACCTTTCGGAACACCATATATTTT
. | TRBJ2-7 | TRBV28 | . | CASNPDAGNEQYF | TGTGCCAGCAATCCCGACGCAGGAAACGAGCAGTACTTC
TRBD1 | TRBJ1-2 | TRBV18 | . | CASSPLPRQGNYGYTF | TGTGCCAGCTCACCCCTCCCCCGACAGGGGAACTATGGCTACACCTTC
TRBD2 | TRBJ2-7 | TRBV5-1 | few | CASSAGGTSHYEQYF | TGCGCCAGCAGCGCGGGCGGGACTAGCCATTACGAGCAGTACTTC
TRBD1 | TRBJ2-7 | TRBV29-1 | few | CSVNRGSYEQYF | TGCAGCGTCAACAGGGGCTCCTACGAGCAGTACTTC
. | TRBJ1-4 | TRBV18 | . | CASSHDSGDEKLFF | TGTGCCAGCTCACACGACAGTGGGGATGAAAAACTGTTTTTT
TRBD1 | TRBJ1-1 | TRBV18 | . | CASSPRQGGWGTEAFF | TGTGCCAGCTCACCAAGGCAGGGGGGTTGGGGCACTGAAGCTTTCTTT
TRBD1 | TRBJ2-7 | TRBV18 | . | CASSSTGGYEQYF | TGTGCCAGCTCGTCCACAGGGGGCTACGAGCAGTACTTC
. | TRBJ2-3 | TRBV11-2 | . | CASSKQGLVIPDTQYF | TGTGCCAGCAGCAAACAGGGTTTGGTGATACCAGATACGCAGTATTTT
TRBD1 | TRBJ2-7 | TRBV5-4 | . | CASSPGQVYEQYF | TGTGCCAGCAGCCCGGGACAGGTCTACGAGCAGTACTTC
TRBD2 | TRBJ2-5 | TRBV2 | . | CASTERLAGSETQYF | TGTGCCAGTACTGAGAGACTAGCGGGGTCGGAGACCCAGTACTTC
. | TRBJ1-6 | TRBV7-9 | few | CASSLEAASLHF | TGTGCCAGCAGCTTAGAGGCGGCCTCCCTCCACTTT
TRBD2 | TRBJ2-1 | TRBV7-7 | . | CASSLAGGPYNEQFF | TGTGCTAGCAGCTTAGCGGGAGGGCCCTACAATGAGCAGTTCTTC
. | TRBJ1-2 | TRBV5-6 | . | CASSLAYLNYGYTF | TGTGCCAGCAGCTTGGCCTACCTTAACTATGGCTACACCTTC
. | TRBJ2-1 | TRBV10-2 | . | CASSEPLWHNEQFF | TGCGCCAGCAGTGAGCCTTTATGGCACAATGAGCAGTTCTTC
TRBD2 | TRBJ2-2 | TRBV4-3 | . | CASSQDLAGDTGELFF | TGCGCCAGCAGCCAAGATCTAGCGGGGGACACCGGGGAGCTGTTTTTT
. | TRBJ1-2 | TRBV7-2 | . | CASSLYWGGFDGYTF | TGTGCCAGCAGCTTATATTGGGGCGGCTTCGATGGCTACACCTTC
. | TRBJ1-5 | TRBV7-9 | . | CASSLGFRRSPMFQPQHF | TGTGCCAGCAGCTTAGGGTTTCGGCGTAGCCCTATGTTTCAGCCCCAGCATTTT
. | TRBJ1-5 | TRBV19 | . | CASHRVDQPQHF | TGTGCCAGTCACAGGGTTGATCAGCCCCAGCATTTT
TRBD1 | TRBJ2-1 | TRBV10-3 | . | CAITSTGSNEQFF | TGTGCCATCACCTCGACAGGGAGTAATGAGCAGTTCTTC